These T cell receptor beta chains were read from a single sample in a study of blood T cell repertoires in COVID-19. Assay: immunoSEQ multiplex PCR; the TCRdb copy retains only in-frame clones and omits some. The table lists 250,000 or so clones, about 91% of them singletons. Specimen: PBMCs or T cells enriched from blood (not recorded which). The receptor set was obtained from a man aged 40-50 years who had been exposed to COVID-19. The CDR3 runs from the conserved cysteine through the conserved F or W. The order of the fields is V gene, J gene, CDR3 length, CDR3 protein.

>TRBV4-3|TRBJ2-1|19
CASSQRLEFLAGGPNEQFF
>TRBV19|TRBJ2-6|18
CASSIGGGAYSGANVLTF
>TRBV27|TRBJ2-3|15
CASSKGGYGTDTQYF
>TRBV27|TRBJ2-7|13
CASGGEWSYEQYF
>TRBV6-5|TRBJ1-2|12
CASSPRGEGYTF
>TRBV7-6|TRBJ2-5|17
CASSSRTSWDNQETQYF
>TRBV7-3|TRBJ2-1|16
CASSLLGHSINNEQFF
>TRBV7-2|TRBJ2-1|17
CASSPYLLAGAHNEQFF
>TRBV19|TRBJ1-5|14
CASSRDNVNQPQHF
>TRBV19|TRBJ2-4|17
CATSILGRERTKNIQYF
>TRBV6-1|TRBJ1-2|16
CASSEASGQGVYGYTF
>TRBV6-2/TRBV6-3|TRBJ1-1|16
CASSYSGGTGNTEAFF
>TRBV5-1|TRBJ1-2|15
CASSFTGDSSYGYTF
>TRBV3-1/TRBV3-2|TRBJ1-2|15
CASSLGQNVNYGYTF
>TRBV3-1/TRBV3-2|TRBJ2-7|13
CASSDSGTYEQYF
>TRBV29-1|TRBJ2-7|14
CSVNPGQGGYEQYF
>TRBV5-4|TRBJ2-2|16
CASSLVATSGAGELFF
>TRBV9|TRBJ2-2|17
CASSVDRIQPDTGELFF
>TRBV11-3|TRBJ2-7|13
CASSLNRDYEQYF